Listed below are T cell receptor beta chains from one sample, sequenced in a study of identical twins. TCRdb analysed the 5' RACE reads with MiXCR anew, one entry per CDR3 protein. The top ten hold around 0.25% of the sample, which has 1.5 million to 2 million distinct CDR3 sequences, around 29% seen once. The specimen was cord blood. The source is a newborn girl in good health. CDR3s include the opening cysteine and the closing phenylalanine or tryptophan.

TRBJ1-2,TRBV6-6,CASSPSRTAPSYGYTF
TRBJ2-3,TRBV27,CASSRAAIDTQYF
TRBJ2-7,TRBV27,CASSPLGQGVYEQYF
TRBJ1-2,TRBV7-9,CASSFVDREGGYTF
TRBJ2-5,TRBV12-3/TRBV12-4,CASSLVGGQEIQYF
TRBJ2-1,TRBV20-1,CSASSTGLASEQFF
TRBJ2-7,TRBV28,CASSQRTGNGRYEQYF
TRBJ2-1,TRBV7-2,CASSLRWPIAGAYNEQFF
TRBJ1-2,TRBV12-3/TRBV12-4,CASSQKPGAHYGYTF
TRBJ2-7,TRBV7-8,CASSSSRVPYEQYF